The clone carrying this T cell receptor beta chain was recorded only once. The sample belongs to a study of blood T cell repertoires in COVID-19. Across the whole study: Material from acute and convalescent COVID-19 was sourced from the United States, Italy and Spain.

Original methodology: Amplification of reference gene primers provided the estimated nucleated cell counts. Sequenced by immunoSEQ multiplex PCR; TCRdb stores in-frame clones only, minus some. The V and J calls and clone size are taken from that table; D and trimming were inferred from the DNA. This sample yields under 110,000 clones, of which under 90% are seen a single time; 14% belongs to the top ten. With V trimmed by 0 bases and J by 7 bases, 8 bases remained unmatched. This CDR3 region has 16 residues. Per the germline V gene, CDR1 is LNHNV and CDR2 is YYDKDF (reference sequence). This rearrangement joins TRBV15 to TRBJ2-1, with 8 bases fitting TRBD2. The sequence was collected from a woman aged 60-70 years with acute or convalescent COVID-19. The sequencing input was peripheral blood. CDR3 nucleotides: TGTGCCACCAGCAGAGATATCGAAGTAGCGGGAAATGAGCAGTTCTTC. Protein sequence: CATSRDIEVAGNEQFF.